The present entry profiles one T cell receptor (beta chain) with its context. The CDR3 covers 16 residues. V gave up 5 bases and J gave up 6 bases, with 19 bases separating them. Germline-derived CDR1 and CDR2 are SGHAT and FQDESV (reference sequence). The data were obtained in a study of blood T cell repertoires in COVID-19. Overall study context: Specimens from acute and convalescent COVID-19 originated in the United States, Italy and Spain. PBMCs, B-cell-depleted T cells, or T cells were the source of the cDNA or gDNA that made up the material.

Original processing methods: Cell counts per sample came from amplifying reference gene primers. Using immunoSEQ multiplex PCR, the repertoire was profiled, and TCRdb retains in-frame clones only, with some absent. Clonal size and the V and J genes are those of that table, whereas D and trimming came from the DNA. This table holds 200,000 to 250,000 clones, 70% to 90% found once. V is TRBV11-1 and J is TRBJ1-4, with TRBD1 as a possible D gene (5 bases). The sequenced sample was peripheral blood. The TCR comes from a man between 60 and 75 years old with acute or convalescent COVID-19. The CDR3 DNA follows: TGTGCCAGCAGCCGGGCCGGGACTTCGACTTATGAAAAACTGTTTTTT. Translating gives CASSRAGTSTYEKLFF.